What follows describes a single T cell receptor beta chain. CDR3 length: 18 amino acids. V gave up 5 bases and J gave up 2 bases; unmatched junction bases: 11. The germline V gene encodes CDR1 LGHNA and CDR2 YNFKEQ. TCRdb's table, derived via immunoSEQ multiplex PCR, lists solely in-frame clones and lacks some. This table holds about 110,000 clones, roughly 79% found once. This sample is drawn from a study of control samples from healthy donors and cancer patients. The sample consisted of blood. This TCR came from a man aged 18 to 35 in good health. The J gene is TRBJ2-6, the V gene TRBV4-2; 8 nucleotides agree with TRBD1. Here the CDR3 reads CASSYLGQGPPGANVLTF. The DNA of the CDR3 is TGTGCCAGCAGCTACCTCGGACAGGGTCCACCTGGGGCCAACGTCCTGACTTTC.